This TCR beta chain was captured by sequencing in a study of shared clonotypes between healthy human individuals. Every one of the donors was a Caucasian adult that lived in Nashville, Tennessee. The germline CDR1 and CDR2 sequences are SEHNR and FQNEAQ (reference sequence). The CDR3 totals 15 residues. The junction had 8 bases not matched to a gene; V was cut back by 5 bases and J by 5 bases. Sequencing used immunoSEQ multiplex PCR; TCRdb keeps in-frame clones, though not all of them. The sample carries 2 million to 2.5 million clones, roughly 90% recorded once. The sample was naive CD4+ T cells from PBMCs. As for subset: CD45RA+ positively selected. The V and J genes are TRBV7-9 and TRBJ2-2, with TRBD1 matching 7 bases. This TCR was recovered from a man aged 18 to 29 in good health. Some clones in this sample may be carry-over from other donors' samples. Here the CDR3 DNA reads TGTGCCAGCAGCCGGAGACAGGGAAGGACCGGGGAGCTGTTTTTT. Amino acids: CASSRRQGRTGELFF.